The TCR beta chain described here comes from a study of identical twins. Study results and limitations: Beta clonotypes that were abundant in cord blood contained fewer insertions, a pattern absent from memory repertoires.

This CDR3 comprises 13 residues. CDR1 is SQVTM and CDR2 is ANQGSEA in the germline V gene. Trimming took off 4 bases at V and 7 bases at J, with 16 bases between the two ends. The authors used template switching to add a universal primer site and gave cDNA unique molecular identifiers. TCRdb recomputed calls from the 5' RACE reads with MiXCR, one row per CDR3 protein. This repertoire shows roughly 1,500,000 distinct CDR3 sequences, roughly a third found once; its top ten account for approximately 0.25%. In its sample, this clonotype was seen many times. The antigen remains undetermined. The gene calls are TRBV29-1 and TRBJ1-2; D unclear. The clonotype comes from a newborn girl in good health. Sequences were obtained from cord blood. The CDR3 loop reads CSVVTTYPRGYTF. The CDR3 DNA follows: TGCAGCGTTGTCACCACATACCCGCGTGGCTACACCTTC.